One sample yielded the 9 T cell receptor beta chains listed below, sequenced in a study of T-cell reconstitution after alpha-beta-depleted transplantation in children. Unique molecular identifiers were built into the TCRbeta library. TCRdb reanalysed the PCR reads using MiXCR and keeps one entry per CDR3 protein. The sample records roughly 300,000 distinct CDR3 sequences, approximately 10% being singletons. The sequenced sample was peripheral blood, obtained 180 days after TCRalphabeta/CD19-depleted stem cell transplant. The receptor set was obtained from a male patient aged 2-10 years who had a stem cell transplant for chronic granulomatous disease, so the T cells may come from the graft donor.

This clonotype was recorded many times. The genes are TRBV5-1 and TRBJ2-7, with TRBD1 identical over 7 bases. This CDR3 is built from 14 residues. Trimming removed 0 bases from V and 2 bases from J; junction bases left unmatched: 2. From germline, CDR1 is SGHRS and CDR2 YFSETQ. The CDR3 is CASSLAGGTYEQYF. The CDR3 DNA reads as TGCGCCAGCAGCTTGGCAGGGGGTACCTACGAGCAGTACTTC.

This clonotype was recorded many times. The chain joins TRBV12-3 or TRBV12-4 to TRBJ2-3; TRBD1 or TRBD2 may be the D gene (5 bases each). This CDR3 has 14 residues. V lost 7 bases, J lost 0 bases, and 11 bases lay in between. The CDR3 region has the DNA TGTGCCAGCAAAGGGACGACCAGCACAGATACGCAGTATTTT. Translation gives CASKGTTSTDTQYF.

Many counts were recorded for this clonotype. The chain employs TRBV29-1 and TRBJ1-1; D unclear. Germline V gene lookup returns CDR1 SQVTM and CDR2 ANQGSEA. Trimming shortened V by 7 bases and J by 4 bases, and 10 bases separated the two germline ends. This CDR3 has 11 residues. The CDR3 is CSAYWGTEAFF. As DNA, the CDR3 is TGCAGCGCGTATTGGGGCACTGAAGCTTTCTTT.

This clonotype occurred many times. The V and J genes are TRBV9 and TRBJ2-1; D is unclear. The CDR3 has 12 residues. The germline V gene encodes CDR1 SGDLS and CDR2 YYNGEE. V was shortened by 3 bases and J by 7 bases, with 8 bases between the two germline ends. CDR3 coding DNA: TGTGCCAGCAGCGATCTGACAAATGAGCAGTTCTTC. It codes for CASSDLTNEQFF. Together with reference TRBV9 and TRBJ2-1, the CDR3 gives the full variable domain: DSGVTQTPKHLITATGQRVTLRCSPRSGDLSVYWYQQSLDQGLQFLIQYYNGEERAKGNILERFSAQQFPDLHSELNLSSLELGDSALYFCASSDLTNEQFFGPGTRLTVL.

This clonotype was observed many times. CDR3 nucleotide sequence: TGTGCCAGCAGTTACTCAGGGGCTGGAAACACCATATATTTT. This translates into CASSYSGAGNTIYF. This chain links TRBV6-5 with TRBJ1-3; D might be TRBD1 (5 bases). The CDR3 totals 14 residues. Trimming left V 0 bases short and J 2 bases short, with 5 bases between. CDR1 is MNHEY, CDR2 SVGAGI, per germline.

This clonotype was picked up many times. The chain recombines TRBV7-2 with TRBJ2-3; D is unclear. V lost 5 bases and J lost 3, with 12 bases in between. The CDR3 consists of 14 residues. The germline V gene encodes CDR1 SGHTA and CDR2 FQGNSA. The CDR3 region is CASSTVLVTDTQYF. The CDR3 nucleotides read TGTGCCAGCAGCACGGTTCTAGTGACAGATACGCAGTATTTT. Using reference TRBV7-2 and TRBJ2-3 for the parts outside the CDR3, the full variable domain is GAGVSQSPSNKVTEKGKDVELRCDPISGHTALYWYRQSLGQGLEFLIYFQGNSAPDKSGLPSDRFSAERTGGSVSTLTIQRTQQEDSAVYLCASSTVLVTDTQYFGPGTRLTVL.

This clonotype came up many times. This chain joins TRBV5-1 and TRBJ2-1; D assignment may be TRBD1 or TRBD2 (5 bases each). V lost 0 bases and J 7 bases, leaving 17 bases between the germline ends. CDR3 size: 16 residues. From germline, CDR1 is SGHRS and CDR2 YFSETQ. CDR3 region: CASSLGQTDSKNEQFF. CDR3 coding DNA: TGCGCCAGCAGCTTGGGACAGACGGACTCCAAAAATGAGCAGTTCTTC.

Concerning this clonotype itself: A read error may produce the germline difference seen at one junction end. The rearrangement uses TRBV12-3 or TRBV12-4 and TRBJ2-7; possible D gene TRBD2, 5 bases. This CDR3 has 17 residues. Here the CDR3 reads CANSFTSGRALTHEQYF. The DNA of the CDR3 is TGTGCCAACAGCTTCACAAGCGGTAGGGCTTTAACCCACGAACAGTACTTC.

In its sample, this clonotype was seen many times. The chain employs TRBV12-3 or TRBV12-4 and TRBJ1-2; D perhaps matches TRBD1 (6 bases). This CDR3 is built from 17 residues. Trimming stripped 2 bases from V and 4 bases from J, with 20 bases between. The CDR3 DNA reads as TGTGCCAGCAGTTTAAGTAGAGTGTGGGGGCGCGGCTATGGCTACACCTTC. Its protein product is CASSLSRVWGRGYGYTF.